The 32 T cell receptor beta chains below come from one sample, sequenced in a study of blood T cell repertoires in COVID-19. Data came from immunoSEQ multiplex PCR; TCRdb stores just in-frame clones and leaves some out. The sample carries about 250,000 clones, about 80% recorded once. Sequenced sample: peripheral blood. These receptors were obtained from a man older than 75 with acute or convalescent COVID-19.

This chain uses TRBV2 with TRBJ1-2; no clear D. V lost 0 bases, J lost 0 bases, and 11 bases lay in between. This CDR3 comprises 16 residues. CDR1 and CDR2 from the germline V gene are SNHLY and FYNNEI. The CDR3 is CASSEALLSTNYGYTF. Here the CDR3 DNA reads TGTGCCAGCAGTGAAGCGCTTCTGAGTACTAACTATGGCTACACCTTC.

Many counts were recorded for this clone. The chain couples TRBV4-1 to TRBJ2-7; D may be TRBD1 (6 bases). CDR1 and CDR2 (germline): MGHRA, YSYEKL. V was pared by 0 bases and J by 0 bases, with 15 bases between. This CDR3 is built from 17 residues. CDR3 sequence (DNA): TGCGCCAGCAGCCAAGAGCCCCCGGGACACATCTCCTACGAGCAGTACTTC. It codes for CASSQEPPGHISYEQYF.

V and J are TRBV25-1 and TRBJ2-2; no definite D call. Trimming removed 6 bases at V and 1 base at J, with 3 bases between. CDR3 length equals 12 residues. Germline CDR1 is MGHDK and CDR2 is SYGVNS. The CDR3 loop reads CASSGNTGELFF. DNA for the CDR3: TGTGCCAGCAGCGGGAACACCGGGGAGCTGTTTTTT.

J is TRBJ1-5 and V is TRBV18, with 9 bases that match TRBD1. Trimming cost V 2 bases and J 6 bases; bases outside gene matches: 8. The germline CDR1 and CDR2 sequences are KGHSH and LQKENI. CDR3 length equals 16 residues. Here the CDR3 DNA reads TGTGCCAGCTCACCAGCGGCACAGGGGGCCGGTCAGCCCCAGCATTTT. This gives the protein CASSPAAQGAGQPQHF.

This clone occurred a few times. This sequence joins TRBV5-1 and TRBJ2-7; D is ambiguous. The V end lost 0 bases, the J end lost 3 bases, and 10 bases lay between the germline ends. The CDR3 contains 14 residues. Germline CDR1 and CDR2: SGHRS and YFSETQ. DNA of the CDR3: TGCGCCAGCAGCTTGGCCGCGGCGATCTACGAGCAGTACTTC. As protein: CASSLAAAIYEQYF.

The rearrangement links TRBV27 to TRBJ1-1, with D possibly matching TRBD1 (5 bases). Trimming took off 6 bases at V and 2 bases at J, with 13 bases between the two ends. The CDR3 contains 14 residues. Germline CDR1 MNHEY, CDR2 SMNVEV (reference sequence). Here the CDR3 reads CASRHLRDNTEAFF. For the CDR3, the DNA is TGTGCCAGCAGGCACCTGCGGGACAACACTGAAGCTTTCTTT.

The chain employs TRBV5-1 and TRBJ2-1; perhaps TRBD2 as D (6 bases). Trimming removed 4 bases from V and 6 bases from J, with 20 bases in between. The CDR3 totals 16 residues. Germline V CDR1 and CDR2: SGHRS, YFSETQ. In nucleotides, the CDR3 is TGCGCCAGCAGCCGAAGGCCTGGGCGGGAAGCCAATGAGCAGTTCTTC. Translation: CASSRRPGREANEQFF.

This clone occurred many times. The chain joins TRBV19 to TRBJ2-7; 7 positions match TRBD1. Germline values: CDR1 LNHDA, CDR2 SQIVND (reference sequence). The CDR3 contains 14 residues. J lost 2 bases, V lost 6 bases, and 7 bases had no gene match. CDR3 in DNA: TGTGCCAGTAGCACCCGGGACAGACCCTACGAGCAGTACTTC. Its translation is CASSTRDRPYEQYF.

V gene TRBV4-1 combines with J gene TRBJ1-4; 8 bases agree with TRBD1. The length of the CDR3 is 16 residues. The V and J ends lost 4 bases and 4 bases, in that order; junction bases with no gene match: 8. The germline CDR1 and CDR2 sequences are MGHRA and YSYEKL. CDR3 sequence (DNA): TGCGCCAGCAGCCCCAAGGGGACAGGAGTTAATGAAAAACTGTTTTTT. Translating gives CASSPKGTGVNEKLFF.

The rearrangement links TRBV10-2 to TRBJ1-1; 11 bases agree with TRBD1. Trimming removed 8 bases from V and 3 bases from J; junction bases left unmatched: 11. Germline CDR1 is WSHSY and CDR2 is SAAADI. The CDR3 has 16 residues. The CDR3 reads CASGWTGGYLDTEAFF. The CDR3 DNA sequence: TGCGCCAGCGGGTGGACAGGGGGCTATTTGGACACTGAAGCTTTCTTT.

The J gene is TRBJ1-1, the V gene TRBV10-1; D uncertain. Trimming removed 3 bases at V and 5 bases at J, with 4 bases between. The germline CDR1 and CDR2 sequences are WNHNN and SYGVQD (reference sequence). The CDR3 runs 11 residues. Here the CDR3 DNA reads TGCGCCAGCAGTGACCCGACTGAAGCTTTCTTT. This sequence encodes CASSDPTEAFF.

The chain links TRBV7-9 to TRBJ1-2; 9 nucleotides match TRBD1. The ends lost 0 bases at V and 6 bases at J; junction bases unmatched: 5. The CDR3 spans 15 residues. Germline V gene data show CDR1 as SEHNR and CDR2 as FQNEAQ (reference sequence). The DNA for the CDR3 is TGTGCCAGCAGCTTAGCGCCACAGGGGGCCAATGGCTACACCTTC. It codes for CASSLAPQGANGYTF.

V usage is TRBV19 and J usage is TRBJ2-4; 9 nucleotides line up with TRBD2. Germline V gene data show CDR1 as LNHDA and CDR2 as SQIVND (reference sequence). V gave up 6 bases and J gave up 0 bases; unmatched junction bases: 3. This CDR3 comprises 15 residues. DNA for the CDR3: TGTGCCAGTAGCGCGGGGGGGATAGCCAAAAACATTCAGTACTTC. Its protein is CASSAGGIAKNIQYF.

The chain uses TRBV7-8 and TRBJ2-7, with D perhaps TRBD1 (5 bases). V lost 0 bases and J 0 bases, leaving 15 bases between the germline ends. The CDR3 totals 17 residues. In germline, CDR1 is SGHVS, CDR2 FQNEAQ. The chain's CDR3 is CASSLASPGFYSYEQYF. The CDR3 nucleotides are TGTGCCAGCAGCTTAGCGTCCCCAGGGTTTTACTCCTACGAGCAGTACTTC.

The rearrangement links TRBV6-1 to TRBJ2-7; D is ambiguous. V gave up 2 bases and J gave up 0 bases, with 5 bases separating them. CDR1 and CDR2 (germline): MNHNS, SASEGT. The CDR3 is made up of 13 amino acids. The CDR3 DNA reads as TGTGCCAGCAGTGAATGGAGCTCCTACGAGCAGTACTTC. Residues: CASSEWSSYEQYF.

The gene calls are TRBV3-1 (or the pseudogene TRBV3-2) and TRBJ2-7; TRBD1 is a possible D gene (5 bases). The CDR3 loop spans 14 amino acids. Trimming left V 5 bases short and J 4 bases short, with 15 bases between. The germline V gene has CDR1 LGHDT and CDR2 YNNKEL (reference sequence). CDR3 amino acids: CASSWGGPPYEQYF. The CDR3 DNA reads TGTGCCAGCAGCTGGGGCGGACCCCCTTACGAGCAGTACTTC.

DNA of the CDR3: TGTGCCACCAGTAATTACCGAATGGACGGGAAGGATACGCAGTATTTT. Translated, it gives CATSNYRMDGKDTQYF. The rearrangement uses TRBV24-1 and TRBJ2-3; possibly TRBD2 for D (5 bases). Deletions cut 6 bases from V and 6 bases from J, with 21 bases between. The length of the CDR3 is 16 residues. The germline V gene encodes CDR1 KGHDR and CDR2 SFDVKD.

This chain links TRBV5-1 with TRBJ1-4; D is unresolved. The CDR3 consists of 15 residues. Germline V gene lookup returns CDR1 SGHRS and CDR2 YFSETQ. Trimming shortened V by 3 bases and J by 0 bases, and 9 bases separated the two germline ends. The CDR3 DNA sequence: TGCGCCAGCAGCTCGGAGCCCGCAACTAATGAAAAACTGTTTTTT. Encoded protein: CASSSEPATNEKLFF.

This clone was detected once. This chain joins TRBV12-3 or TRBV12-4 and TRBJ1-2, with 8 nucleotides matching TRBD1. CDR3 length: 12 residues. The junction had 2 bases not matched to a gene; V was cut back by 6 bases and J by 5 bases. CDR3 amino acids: CASSGQGYGYTF. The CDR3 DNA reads TGTGCCAGCAGCGGACAGGGTTATGGCTACACCTTC.

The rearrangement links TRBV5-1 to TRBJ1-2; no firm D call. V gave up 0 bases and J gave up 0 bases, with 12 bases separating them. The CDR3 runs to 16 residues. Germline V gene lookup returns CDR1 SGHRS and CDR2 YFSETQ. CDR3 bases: TGCGCCAGCAGCTTGGCCGTCGATTCAGCTAACTATGGCTACACCTTC. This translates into CASSLAVDSANYGYTF.

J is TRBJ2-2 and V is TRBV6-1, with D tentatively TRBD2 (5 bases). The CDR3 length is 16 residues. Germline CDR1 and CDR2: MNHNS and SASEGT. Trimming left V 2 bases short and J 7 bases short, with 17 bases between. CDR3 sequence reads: CASSERWRPRGGELFF. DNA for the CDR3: TGTGCCAGCAGTGAACGGTGGAGGCCGCGCGGCGGGGAGCTGTTTTTT.

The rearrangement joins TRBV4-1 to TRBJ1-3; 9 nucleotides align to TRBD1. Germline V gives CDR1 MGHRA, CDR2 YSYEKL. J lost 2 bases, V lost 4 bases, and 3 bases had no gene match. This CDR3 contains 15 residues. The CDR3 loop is CASSPGQGAGNTIYF. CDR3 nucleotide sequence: TGCGCCAGCAGCCCGGGACAGGGCGCTGGAAACACCATATATTTT.

CDR3 sequence reads: CASSLGGRGYGYTF. Written as DNA, the CDR3 is TGTGCCAGCAGCTTAGGTGGCCGGGGCTATGGCTACACCTTC. This chain links TRBV7-2 with TRBJ1-2; D is ambiguous. The germline V and J ends were trimmed by 1 base and 4 bases, with 10 bases remaining between them. The CDR3 sequence is 14 residues long. CDR1 SGHTA and CDR2 FQGNSA come from the germline V gene.

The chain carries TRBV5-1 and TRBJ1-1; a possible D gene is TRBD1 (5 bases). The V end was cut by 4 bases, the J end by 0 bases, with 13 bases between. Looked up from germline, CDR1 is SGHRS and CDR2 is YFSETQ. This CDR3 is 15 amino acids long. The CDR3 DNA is TGCGCCAGCAGCCAGGGAGGGACCCTGAACACTGAAGCTTTCTTT. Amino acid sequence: CASSQGGTLNTEAFF.

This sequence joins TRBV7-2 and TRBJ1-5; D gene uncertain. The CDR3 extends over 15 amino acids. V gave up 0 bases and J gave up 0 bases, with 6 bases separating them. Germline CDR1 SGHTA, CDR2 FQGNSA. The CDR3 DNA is TGTGCCAGCAGCTTAGCTTACACTAGCAATCAGCCCCAGCATTTT. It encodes CASSLAYTSNQPQHF.

CDR3 DNA: TGTGCCAGCAGCTTAGCCGGTCGGGGGGAGACCCAGTACTTC. Translation gives CASSLAGRGETQYF. The chain is built from TRBV7-2 and TRBJ2-5; D may be TRBD2 (6 bases). CDR3 size: 14 residues. CDR1 and CDR2 from the germline V gene are SGHTA and FQGNSA. Trimming left V 0 bases short and J 5 bases short, with 10 bases between.

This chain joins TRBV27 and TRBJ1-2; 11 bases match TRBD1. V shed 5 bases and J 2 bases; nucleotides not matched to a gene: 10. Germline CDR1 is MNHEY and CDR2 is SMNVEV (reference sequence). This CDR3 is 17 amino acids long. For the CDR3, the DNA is TGTGCCAGCAGTCCCAGGACAGGGGGCTACATAAACTATGGCTACACCTTC. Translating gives CASSPRTGGYINYGYTF.

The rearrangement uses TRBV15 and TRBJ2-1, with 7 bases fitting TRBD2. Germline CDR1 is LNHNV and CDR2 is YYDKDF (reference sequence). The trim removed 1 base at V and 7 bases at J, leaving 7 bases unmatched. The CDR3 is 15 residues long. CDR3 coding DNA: TGTGCCACCAGCAGAGGCGGCTTGGGGGGGAATGAGCAGTTCTTC. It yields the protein CATSRGGLGGNEQFF.

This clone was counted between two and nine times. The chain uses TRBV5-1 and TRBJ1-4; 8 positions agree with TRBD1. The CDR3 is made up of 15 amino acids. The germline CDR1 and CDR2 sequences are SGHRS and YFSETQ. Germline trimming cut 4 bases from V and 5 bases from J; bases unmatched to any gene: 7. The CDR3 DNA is TGCGCCAGCAGCATAACCGGGACAGGCAATGAAAAACTGTTTTTT. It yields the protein CASSITGTGNEKLFF.

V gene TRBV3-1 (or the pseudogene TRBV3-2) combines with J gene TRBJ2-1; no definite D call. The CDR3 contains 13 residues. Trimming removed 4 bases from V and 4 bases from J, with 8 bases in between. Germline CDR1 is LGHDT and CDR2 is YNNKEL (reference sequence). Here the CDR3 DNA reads TGTGCCAGCAGCCGCAACTTGTACAATGAGCAGTTCTTC. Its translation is CASSRNLYNEQFF.

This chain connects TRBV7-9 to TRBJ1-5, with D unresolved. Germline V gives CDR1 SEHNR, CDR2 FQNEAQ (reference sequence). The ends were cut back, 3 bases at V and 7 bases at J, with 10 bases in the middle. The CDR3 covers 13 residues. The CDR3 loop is CASSLVGGQPQHF. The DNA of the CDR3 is TGTGCCAGCAGCTTGGTAGGAGGCCAGCCCCAGCATTTT.

For the CDR3, the DNA is TGTGCCAGCAGCTCCTATGAGACCCAGTACTTC. Translating gives CASSSYETQYF. The chain uses TRBV7-9 and TRBJ2-5; D ambiguous. The germline V gene has CDR1 SEHNR and CDR2 FQNEAQ (reference sequence). The CDR3 has 11 residues. The V and J ends lost 4 bases and 5 bases respectively, with 5 bases between them.